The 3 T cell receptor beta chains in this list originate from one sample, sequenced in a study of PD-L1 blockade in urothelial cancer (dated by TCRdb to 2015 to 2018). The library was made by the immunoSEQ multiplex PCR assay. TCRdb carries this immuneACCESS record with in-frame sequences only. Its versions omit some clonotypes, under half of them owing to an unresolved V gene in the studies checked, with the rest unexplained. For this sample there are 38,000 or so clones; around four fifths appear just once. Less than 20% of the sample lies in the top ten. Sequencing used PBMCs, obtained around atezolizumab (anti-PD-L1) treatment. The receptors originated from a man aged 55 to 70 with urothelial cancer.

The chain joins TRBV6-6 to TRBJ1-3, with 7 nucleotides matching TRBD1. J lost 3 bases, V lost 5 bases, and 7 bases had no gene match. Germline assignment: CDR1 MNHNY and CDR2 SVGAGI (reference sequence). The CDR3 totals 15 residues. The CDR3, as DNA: TGTGCCAGCAGTGCACACAGGGGCGGTGGAAACACCATATATTTT. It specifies CASSAHRGGGNTIYF.

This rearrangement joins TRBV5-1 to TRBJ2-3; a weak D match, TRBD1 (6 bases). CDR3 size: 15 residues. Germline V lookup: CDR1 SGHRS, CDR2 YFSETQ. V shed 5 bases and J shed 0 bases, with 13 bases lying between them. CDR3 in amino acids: CASRFDRFSTDTQYF. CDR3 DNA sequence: TGCGCCAGCAGGTTTGACAGGTTTAGCACAGATACGCAGTATTTT.

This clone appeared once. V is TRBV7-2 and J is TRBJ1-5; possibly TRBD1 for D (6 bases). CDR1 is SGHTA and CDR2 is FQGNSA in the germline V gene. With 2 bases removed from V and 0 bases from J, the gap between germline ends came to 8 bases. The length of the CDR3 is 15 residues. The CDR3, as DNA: TGTGCCAGCAGCTTACAGGGGAATAGCAATCAGCCCCAGCATTTT. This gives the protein CASSLQGNSNQPQHF. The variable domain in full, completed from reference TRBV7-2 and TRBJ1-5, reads GAGVSQSPSNKVTEKGKDVELRCDPISGHTALYWYRQSLGQGLEFLIYFQGNSAPDKSGLPSDRFSAERTGGSVSTLTIQRTQQEDSAVYLCASSLQGNSNQPQHFGDGTRLSIL.